These 30 T cell receptor beta chains originate from one sample sequenced in a study of T cell repertoires in aging, cancer and after chemotherapy. A mixed TRB-A/B primer pool amplified rearranged TRB by multiplex touch-down PCR. TCRdb re-derived calls from the multiplex PCR reads in MiXCR, one entry per CDR3 protein. The table includes around 20,000 distinct CDR3 sequences, roughly 37% detected once. Peripheral blood genomic DNA, not sorted cells or RNA, was the template. The sequencing sample was made of blood. The receptors were gathered from a human donor with a solid tumor.

This clonotype was detected only a few times. The gene calls are TRBV7-9 and TRBJ2-3, with D hard to call. Germline CDR1 and CDR2: SEHNR and FQNEAQ (reference sequence). The length of the CDR3 is 13 residues. V was cut by 1 base and J by 6 bases, with 8 bases left in between. This CDR3 is CASSLGSQDTQYF. The CDR3 coding sequence is TGTGCCAGCAGCTTAGGCAGTCAGGATACGCAGTATTTT. Drawing the rest from reference TRBV7-9 and TRBJ2-3, the complete variable domain is DTGVSQNPRHKITKRGQNVTFRCDPISEHNRLYWYRQTLGQGPEFLTYFQNEAQLEKSRLLSDRFSAERPKGSFSTLEIQRTEQGDSAMYLCASSLGSQDTQYFGPGTRLTVL.

This clonotype was seen a few times. The rearrangement uses TRBV6-2 or TRBV6-3 and TRBJ1-4; D is unresolved. Per the germline V gene, CDR1 is MNHEY and CDR2 is SVGEGT. This CDR3 has 14 amino acids. V was cut by 5 bases and J by 4 bases, with 11 bases left in between. The chain's CDR3 is CASSGGGLNEKLFF. The DNA for the CDR3 is TGTGCCAGCAGTGGCGGAGGGCTTAATGAAAAACTGTTTTTT.

The table lists this clonotype with a few counts. The genes are TRBV6-5 and TRBJ1-2; the match to TRBD1 covers 10 bases. In germline, CDR1 is MNHEY, CDR2 SVGAGI. The CDR3 is made up of 15 amino acids. J lost 2 bases, V lost 5 bases, and 5 bases had no gene match. CDR3 coding DNA: TGTGCCAGCAGTAAACCGGGACAGGGGAACTATGGCTACACCTTC. Its protein is CASSKPGQGNYGYTF.

This sequence joins TRBV7-9 and TRBJ2-1; D is ambiguous. The V end was cut by 0 bases, the J end by 7 bases, with 4 bases between. Germline CDR1 is SEHNR and CDR2 is FQNEAQ (reference sequence). CDR3 length: 12 residues. The CDR3 protein is CASSLAPNEQFF. CDR3 nucleotides: TGTGCCAGCAGCTTAGCGCCGAATGAGCAGTTCTTC. Full variable domain (rest looked up from reference TRBV7-9 and TRBJ2-1): DTGVSQNPRHKITKRGQNVTFRCDPISEHNRLYWYRQTLGQGPEFLTYFQNEAQLEKSRLLSDRFSAERPKGSFSTLEIQRTEQGDSAMYLCASSLAPNEQFFGPGTRLTVL.

The sample holds a few counts of this clonotype. The V gene is TRBV6-6, the J gene TRBJ2-3; D possibly corresponds to TRBD2 (6 bases). The CDR3 loop spans 17 amino acids. The germline CDR1 and CDR2 sequences are MNHNY and SVGAGI (reference sequence). Trimming took 2 bases from V and 3 from J, leaving 18 bases between them. CDR3 sequence reads: CASSYTAGRGETDTQYF. CDR3 nucleotides: TGTGCCAGCAGTTACACAGCAGGGCGGGGTGAGACAGATACGCAGTATTTT.

V gene TRBV13 combines with J gene TRBJ2-5; D ambiguous. Germline CDR1 PRHDT, CDR2 FYEKMQ (reference sequence). The CDR3 is 14 amino acids. The V end lost 2 bases, the J end lost 3 bases, and 10 bases lay between the germline ends. This CDR3 reads CASSLRIPEETQYF. The CDR3 DNA follows: TGTGCCAGCAGCTTAAGGATTCCTGAAGAGACCCAGTACTTC.

The V and J genes are TRBV12-3 or TRBV12-4 and TRBJ1-3, with no clear D. The CDR3 spans 13 residues. V was clipped by 2 bases and J by 1 base, with 3 bases between them. The CDR3 nucleotides are TGTGCCAGCAGTTTATGGTCTGGAAACACCATATATTTT. This encodes CASSLWSGNTIYF.

V and J are TRBV18 and TRBJ2-6; no clear D gene. Trimming cost V 3 bases and J 5 bases, with 11 bases left between them. CDR3 length: 15 residues. The V gene's germline CDR1 is KGHSH and CDR2 LQKENI. This CDR3 reads CASSPLTSRANVLTF. Written as DNA, the CDR3 is TGTGCCAGCTCACCTCTGACATCCCGGGCCAACGTCCTGACTTTC. Based on the CDR3 plus reference TRBV18 and TRBJ2-6, the full variable domain is NAGVMQNPRHLVRRRGQEARLRCSPMKGHSHVYWYRQLPEEGLKFMVYLQKENIIDESGMPKERFSAEFPKEGPSILRIQQVVRGDSAAYFCASSPLTSRANVLTFGAGSRLTVL.

This chain uses TRBV6-1 with TRBJ2-1; 10 bases fit TRBD2. This CDR3 is built from 16 residues. Germline loops: CDR1 MNHNS, CDR2 SASEGT. The junction had 8 bases not matched to a gene; V was cut back by 5 bases and J by 4 bases. CDR3 residues: CASSLSSGSLYNEQFF. As DNA, the CDR3 is TGTGCCAGCAGTCTCTCTAGCGGGAGCCTTTACAATGAGCAGTTCTTC.

The chain is built from TRBV29-1 and TRBJ1-1; TRBD1 aligns across 9 bases. Germline lookup yields CDR1 SQVTM and CDR2 ANQGSEA. The V segment lost 2 bases and the J segment 11 bases; nucleotides outside the gene matches: 12. The CDR3 has 14 residues. The CDR3 loop reads CSVESWDRAEGAFF. The CDR3 DNA is TGCAGCGTTGAAAGTTGGGACAGGGCCGAGGGGGCTTTCTTT.

This clonotype counts as medium-sized. The V call is TRBV6-4, the J call TRBJ1-2, with TRBD1 as a possible D gene (6 bases). Deletions cut 0 bases from V and 6 bases from J, with 14 bases between. The CDR3 runs to 15 residues. CDR1 is MRHNA, CDR2 SNTAGT, per germline. DNA for the CDR3: TGTGCCAGCAGTGACTCGATGGACAGACCAAATGGCTACACCTTC. Translating gives CASSDSMDRPNGYTF.

This clonotype ranks as medium-sized (0.01 to 0.1%). This chain uses TRBV29-1 with TRBJ2-1; D is ambiguous. The length of the CDR3 is 14 residues. CDR1 and CDR2 from the germline V gene are SQVTM and ANQGSEA. V was shortened by 2 bases and J by 3 bases, with 11 bases between the two germline ends. Here the CDR3 reads CSVELRTVYNEQFF. The CDR3 coding sequence is TGCAGCGTTGAATTAAGGACGGTCTACAATGAGCAGTTCTTC.

By sample share, this clonotype is medium-sized. The V call is TRBV30, the J call TRBJ2-6; no reliable D call. In germline, CDR1 is GTSNPN, CDR2 SVGIG (reference sequence). V dropped 0 bases and J dropped 1 base, with 4 bases sitting between them. The CDR3 is 14 residues long. The CDR3 coding sequence is TGTGCCTGGAGTGTACGGTCTGGGGCCAACGTCCTGACTTTC. Translation: CAWSVRSGANVLTF. The variable domain in full, with the rest retrieved from reference TRBV30 and TRBJ2-6, is SQTIHQWPATLVQPVGSPLSLECTVEGTSNPNLYWYRQAAGRGLQLLFYSVGIGQISSEVPQNLSASRPQDRQFILSSKKLLLSDSGFYLCAWSVRSGANVLTFGAGSRLTVL.

The genes are TRBV20-1 and TRBJ2-7; possibly TRBD1 for D (5 bases). V lost 5 bases, J lost 4 bases, and 18 bases lay in between. Germline V lookup: CDR1 DFQATT, CDR2 SNEGSKA (reference sequence). The CDR3 has 14 residues. Here the CDR3 reads CSAEGASPIYEQYF. The DNA for the CDR3 is TGCAGTGCTGAAGGGGCGTCCCCAATATACGAGCAGTACTTC.

About this clonotype itself: Compared with germline, one end of the junction differs, possibly owing to a read error. The chain joins TRBV5-1 to TRBJ1-1; TRBD1 matches 9 bases. CDR3 length: 14 residues. In germline, CDR1 is SGHRS, CDR2 YFSETQ. The CDR3 region is CASSPGTGYTEAFF. The CDR3 DNA reads TGTGCCAGCAGCCCCGGGACAGGGTACACTGAAGCTTTCTTT.

This clonotype has just a few counts. The chain combines TRBV11-1 with TRBJ1-3; D is unresolved. CDR1 is SGHAT, CDR2 FQDESV, per germline (reference sequence). CDR3 length: 15 residues. The V end lost 5 bases, the J end lost 0 bases, and 11 bases lay between the germline ends. The CDR3, as DNA: TGTGCCAGCAGCGTCGGGCCCTCCTCTGGAAACACCATATATTTT. Protein: CASSVGPSSGNTIYF.

V usage is TRBV24-1 and J usage is TRBJ1-3, with D possibly being TRBD1 (6 bases). V lost 3 bases, J lost 4 bases, and 18 bases lay in between. Germline V gene lookup returns CDR1 KGHDR and CDR2 SFDVKD. The CDR3 sequence is 17 residues long. The DNA for the CDR3 is TGTGCCACCAGTGATCAGGACAGCTCCTATTCGGGAAACACCATATATTTT. Protein: CATSDQDSSYSGNTIYF.

Remarks on this clonotype: This could be a read error, since a much larger clone is one nucleotide away. The chain uses TRBV29-1 and TRBJ2-5; TRBD1 might be the D (6 bases). The CDR3 has 13 residues. Germline V gives CDR1 SQVTM, CDR2 ANQGSEA. Trimming cost V 5 bases and J 7 bases, with 17 bases left between them. The CDR3: CSVKTGEQWTQYF. The DNA for the CDR3 is TGCAGCGTTAAGACAGGCGAGCAGTGGACCCAGTACTTC.

A single count supports this clonotype. The chain carries TRBV10-3 and TRBJ1-5, with unresolved D. The V end lost 2 bases, the J end lost 0 bases, and 11 bases lay between the germline ends. Germline CDR1 and CDR2: ENHRY and SYGVKD. The CDR3 contains 16 residues. CDR3 loop: CAISEGQSYSNQPQHF. DNA of the CDR3: TGTGCCATCAGTGAGGGGCAGTCTTATAGCAATCAGCCCCAGCATTTT.

Here the CDR3 reads CASSSQLAGDTDTQYF. The DNA of the CDR3 is TGTGCCAGCAGCTCACAACTAGCGGGGGACACAGATACGCAGTATTTT. The V gene is TRBV5-6, the J gene TRBJ2-3; 11 bases align to TRBD2. This CDR3 is built from 16 residues. V shed 3 bases and J 2 bases; nucleotides not matched to a gene: 5. Per germline, CDR1 SGHDT and CDR2 YYEEEE.

This chain links TRBV14 with TRBJ1-4, with a possible D match to TRBD1 (5 bases). The CDR3 runs to 16 residues. Deletions cut 1 base from V and 6 bases from J, with 15 bases between. Germline assignment: CDR1 SGHDN and CDR2 FVKESK. CDR3 nucleotide sequence: TGTGCCAGCAGCCAAGGGATTACGGACATCCATGAAAAACTGTTTTTT. This translates into CASSQGITDIHEKLFF.

V usage is TRBV6-5 and J usage is TRBJ2-7; 8 nucleotides match TRBD1. Per germline, CDR1 MNHEY and CDR2 SVGAGI. After removal of 5 bases from V and 0 bases from J, the junction contained 9 bases not matched to a gene. CDR3 length equals 16 residues. The CDR3 bases are TGTGCCAGCAGTGGAGGGACAGGAGAGAACTCCTACGAGCAGTACTTC. It translates to CASSGGTGENSYEQYF.

V is TRBV5-1 and J is TRBJ2-5, with 11 bases aligning to TRBD1. Germline-derived CDR1 and CDR2 are SGHRS and YFSETQ. The trim removed 0 bases at V and 4 bases at J, leaving 5 bases unmatched. The CDR3 covers 16 residues. CDR3 residues: CASSLAGTGGGETQYF. CDR3 in DNA: TGCGCCAGCAGCTTGGCCGGGACAGGGGGTGGAGAGACCCAGTACTTC.

This clonotype was counted between two and nine times. The junction departs from the called germline gene at one end, perhaps through a read error. The J gene is TRBJ2-1, the V gene TRBV11-1; TRBD1 matches at 7 bases. Germline-derived CDR1 and CDR2 are SGHAT and FQDESV (reference sequence). This CDR3 contains 23 residues. The CDR3 bases are TGTGCCAGAAGCTACGACAATATTACAGGGGTGAGGGTCCCTTTAGTATACAACAATGAGCAGTTCTTC. Its translation: CARSYDNITGVRVPLVYNNEQFF.

The chain combines TRBV6-5 with TRBJ1-4; no clear D. V lost 5 bases and J 9 bases, leaving 10 bases between the germline ends. The CDR3 extends over 12 amino acids. The germline V gene encodes CDR1 MNHEY and CDR2 SVGAGI. The CDR3 here is CASSRDLKKLFF. The CDR3 nucleotides are TGTGCCAGCAGTCGGGATCTTAAAAAACTGTTTTTT.

V usage is TRBV30 and J usage is TRBJ2-7, with a weak D call TRBD2 (7 bases). Germline assignment: CDR1 GTSNPN and CDR2 SVGIG (reference sequence). This CDR3 region has 13 residues. Trimming pared 5 bases from V and 5 bases from J, leaving 16 bases between. The CDR3 loop reads CAWGGGAENEQYF. The CDR3 DNA follows: TGTGCCTGGGGAGGGGGGGCAGAGAACGAGCAGTACTTC.

This clonotype was counted a few times. This rearrangement joins TRBV5-6 to TRBJ1-1, with D maybe TRBD1 (5 bases). The CDR3 is made up of 13 amino acids. V lost 0 bases, J lost 7 bases, and 10 bases lay in between. CDR1 SGHDT and CDR2 YYEEEE come from the germline V gene. The CDR3 region is CASSLVTGHEAFF. In nucleotides, the CDR3 is TGTGCCAGCAGCTTGGTAACAGGACATGAAGCTTTCTTT.

The chain joins TRBV20-1 to TRBJ2-7; 9 bases map to TRBD1. Germline V gene sequence: CDR1 DFQATT, CDR2 SNEGSKA (reference sequence). V dropped 2 bases and J dropped 5; count of bases not matched to a gene: 7. The CDR3 covers 14 residues. The CDR3, as DNA: TGCAGTGCTAGACAAGGGACAGGGAGGGACGAGCAGTACTTC. Protein product: CSARQGTGRDEQYF.

The chain combines TRBV19 with TRBJ1-1; 7 bases are shared with TRBD1. Germline assignment: CDR1 LNHDA and CDR2 SQIVND (reference sequence). This CDR3 is built from 15 residues. J lost 0 bases, V lost 6 bases, and 7 bases had no gene match. The CDR3 region has the DNA TGTGCCAGTAGACTAAAACAGGGGCTGAACACTGAAGCTTTCTTT. Translating gives CASRLKQGLNTEAFF.

Only a few counts were recorded for this clonotype. The rearrangement uses TRBV6-5 and TRBJ1-1, with D possibly matching TRBD1 (6 bases). Trimming stripped 6 bases from V and 0 bases from J, with 17 bases between. CDR3 size: 16 residues. Germline CDR1 MNHEY, CDR2 SVGAGI. The DNA of the CDR3 is TGTGCCAGCAGGCATACAGGGAGGGCTATGAACACTGAAGCTTTCTTT. Residues: CASRHTGRAMNTEAFF.